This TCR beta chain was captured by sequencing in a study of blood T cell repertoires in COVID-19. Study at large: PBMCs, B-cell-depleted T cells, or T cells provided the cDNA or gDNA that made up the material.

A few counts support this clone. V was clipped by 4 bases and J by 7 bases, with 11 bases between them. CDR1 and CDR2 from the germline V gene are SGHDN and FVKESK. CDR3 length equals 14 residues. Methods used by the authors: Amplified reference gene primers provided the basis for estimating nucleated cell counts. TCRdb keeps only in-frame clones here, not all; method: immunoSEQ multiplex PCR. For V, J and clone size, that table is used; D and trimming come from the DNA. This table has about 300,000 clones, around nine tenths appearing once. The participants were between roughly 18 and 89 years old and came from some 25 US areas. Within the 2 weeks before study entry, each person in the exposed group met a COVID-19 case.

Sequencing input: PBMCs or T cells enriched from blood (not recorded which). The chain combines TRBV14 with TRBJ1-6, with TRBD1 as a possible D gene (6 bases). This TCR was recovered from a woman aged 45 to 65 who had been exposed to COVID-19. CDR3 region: CASSPRGTNSPLHF. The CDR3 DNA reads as TGTGCCAGCAGCCCCAGGGGAACCAATTCACCCCTCCACTTT.